This TCR beta chain was obtained from a study of blood T cell repertoires in COVID-19. Participants, about 18 to 100 years old, spanned about two dozen US areas. The study assigned cohorts using participant-reported clinical history. Exposed participants encountered a COVID-19 case during the 2 weeks preceding study entry. Germline lookup yields CDR1 LGHDT and CDR2 YNNKEL (reference sequence). CDR3 size: 14 residues. Trimming shortened V by 5 bases and J by 9 bases, and 17 bases separated the two germline ends. Profiled with immunoSEQ multiplex PCR; TCRdb holds only in-frame clones, not every one. The table has about 140,000 clones, approximately 84% seen once; the top ten hold around 1.6%.

The sequencing sample was made of PBMCs or T cells enriched from blood (not recorded which). The clonotype originates from a woman aged 18-30 years who had been exposed to COVID-19. The chain uses TRBV3-1 (or the pseudogene TRBV3-2) and TRBJ1-3, with TRBD1 as a possible D gene (6 bases). The CDR3 bases are TGTGCCAGCAGCAGGACCGACAGGTTCCGCACCATATATTTT. Translating it yields CASSRTDRFRTIYF.